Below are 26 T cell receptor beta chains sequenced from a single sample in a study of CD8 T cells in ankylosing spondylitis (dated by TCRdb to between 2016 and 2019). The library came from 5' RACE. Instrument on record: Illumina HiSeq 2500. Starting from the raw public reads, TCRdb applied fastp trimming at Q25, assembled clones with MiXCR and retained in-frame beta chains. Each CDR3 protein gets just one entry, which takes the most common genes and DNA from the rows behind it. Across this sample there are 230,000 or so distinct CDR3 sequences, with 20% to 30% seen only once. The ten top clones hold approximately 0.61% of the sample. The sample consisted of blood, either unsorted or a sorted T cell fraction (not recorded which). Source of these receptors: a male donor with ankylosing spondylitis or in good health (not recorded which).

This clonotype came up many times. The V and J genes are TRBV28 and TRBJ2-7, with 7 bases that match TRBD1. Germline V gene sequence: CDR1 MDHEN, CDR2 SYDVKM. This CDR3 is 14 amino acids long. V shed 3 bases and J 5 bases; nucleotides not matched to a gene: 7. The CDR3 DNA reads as TGTGCCAGCAGTTTGCACGGGACAGCGGACGAGCAGTACTTC. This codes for CASSLHGTADEQYF.

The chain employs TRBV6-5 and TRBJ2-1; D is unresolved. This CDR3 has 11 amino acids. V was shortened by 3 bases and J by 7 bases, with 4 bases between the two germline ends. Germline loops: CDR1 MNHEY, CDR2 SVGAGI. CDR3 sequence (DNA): TGTGCCAGCAGTTATCGGAATGAGCAGTTCTTC. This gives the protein CASSYRNEQFF.

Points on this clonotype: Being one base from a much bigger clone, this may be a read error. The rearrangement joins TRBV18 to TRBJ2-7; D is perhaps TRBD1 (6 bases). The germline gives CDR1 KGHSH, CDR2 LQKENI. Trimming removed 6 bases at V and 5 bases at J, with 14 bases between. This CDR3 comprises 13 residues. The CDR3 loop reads CASSMGHANEQYF. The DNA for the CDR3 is TGTGCCAGCTCCATGGGACATGCCAACGAGCAGTACTTC.

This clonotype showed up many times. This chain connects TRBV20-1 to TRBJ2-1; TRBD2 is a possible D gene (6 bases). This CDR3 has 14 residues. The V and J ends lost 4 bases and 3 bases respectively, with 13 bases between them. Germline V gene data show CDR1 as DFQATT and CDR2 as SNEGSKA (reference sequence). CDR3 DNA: TGCAGTGCTATCCGGGACTTGGGCTACAATGAGCAGTTCTTC. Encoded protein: CSAIRDLGYNEQFF.

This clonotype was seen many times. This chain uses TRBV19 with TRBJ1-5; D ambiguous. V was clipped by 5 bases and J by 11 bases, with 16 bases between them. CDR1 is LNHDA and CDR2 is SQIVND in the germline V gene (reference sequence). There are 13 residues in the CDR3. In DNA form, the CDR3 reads TGTGCCAGTAGTGTTGGGCCCGGTTCGACCCAGCATTTT. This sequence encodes CASSVGPGSTQHF.

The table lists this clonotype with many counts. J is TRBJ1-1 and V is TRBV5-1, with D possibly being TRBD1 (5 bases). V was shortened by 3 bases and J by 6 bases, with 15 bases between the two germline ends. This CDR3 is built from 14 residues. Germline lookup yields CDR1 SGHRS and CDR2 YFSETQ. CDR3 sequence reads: CASSSGGGSAEAFF. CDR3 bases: TGCGCCAGCAGCTCGGGGGGAGGGTCGGCTGAAGCTTTCTTT. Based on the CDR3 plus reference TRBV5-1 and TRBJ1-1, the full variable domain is KAGVTQTPRYLIKTRGQQVTLSCSPISGHRSVSWYQQTPGQGLQFLFEYFSETQRNKGNFPGRFSGRQFSNSRSEMNVSTLELGDSALYLCASSSGGGSAEAFFGQGTRLTVV.

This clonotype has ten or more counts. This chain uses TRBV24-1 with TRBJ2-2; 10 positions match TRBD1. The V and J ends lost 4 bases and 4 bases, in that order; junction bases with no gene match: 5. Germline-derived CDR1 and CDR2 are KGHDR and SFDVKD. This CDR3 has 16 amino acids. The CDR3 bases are TGTGCCACCAGTGACCCCGGACAGGGGGGCACCGGGGAGCTGTTTTTT. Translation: CATSDPGQGGTGELFF.

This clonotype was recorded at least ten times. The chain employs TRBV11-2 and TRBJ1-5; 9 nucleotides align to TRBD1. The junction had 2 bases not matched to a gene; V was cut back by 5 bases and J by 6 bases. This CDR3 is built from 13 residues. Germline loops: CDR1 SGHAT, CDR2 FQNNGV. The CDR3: CASSKDRGQPQHF. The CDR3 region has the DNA TGTGCCAGCAGCAAGGACAGGGGTCAGCCCCAGCATTTT.

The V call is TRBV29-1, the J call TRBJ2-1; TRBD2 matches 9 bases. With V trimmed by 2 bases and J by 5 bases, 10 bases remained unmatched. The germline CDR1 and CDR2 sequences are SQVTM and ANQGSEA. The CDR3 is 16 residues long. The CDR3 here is CSVEQGGGALDNEQFF. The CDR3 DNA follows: TGCAGCGTTGAACAAGGCGGGGGGGCTTTGGACAATGAGCAGTTCTTC.

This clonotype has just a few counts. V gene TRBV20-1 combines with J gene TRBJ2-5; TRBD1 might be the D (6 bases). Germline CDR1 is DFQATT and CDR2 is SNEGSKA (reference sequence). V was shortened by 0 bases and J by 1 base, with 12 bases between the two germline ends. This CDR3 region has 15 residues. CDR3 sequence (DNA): TGCAGTGCTAGAGATGGCAGGGGTTTCCAAGAGACCCAGTACTTC. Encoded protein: CSARDGRGFQETQYF.

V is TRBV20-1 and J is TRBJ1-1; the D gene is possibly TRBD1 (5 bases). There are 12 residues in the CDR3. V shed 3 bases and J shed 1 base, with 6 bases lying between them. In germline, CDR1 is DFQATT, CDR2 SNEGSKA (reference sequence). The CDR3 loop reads CSASGANTEAFF. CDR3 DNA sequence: TGCAGTGCTAGTGGGGCGAACACTGAAGCTTTCTTT.

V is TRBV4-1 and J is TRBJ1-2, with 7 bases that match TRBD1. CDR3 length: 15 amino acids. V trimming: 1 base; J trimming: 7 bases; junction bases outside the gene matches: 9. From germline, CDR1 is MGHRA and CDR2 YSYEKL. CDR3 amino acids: CASSQGTGEVFGYTF. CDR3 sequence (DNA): TGCGCCAGCAGCCAAGGGACAGGCGAGGTATTTGGCTACACCTTC.

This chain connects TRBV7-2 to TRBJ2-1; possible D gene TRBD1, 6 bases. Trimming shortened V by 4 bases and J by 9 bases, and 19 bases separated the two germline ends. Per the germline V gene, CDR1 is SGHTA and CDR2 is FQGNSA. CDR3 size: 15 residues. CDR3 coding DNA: TGTGCCAGCAGCTCAACAGGGAGAGGAGGTAGTGAGCAGTTCTTC. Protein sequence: CASSSTGRGGSEQFF.

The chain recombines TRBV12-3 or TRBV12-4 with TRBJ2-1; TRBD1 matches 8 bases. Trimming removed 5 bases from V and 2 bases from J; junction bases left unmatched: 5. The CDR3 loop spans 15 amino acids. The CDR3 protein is CASSQDRETYNEQFF. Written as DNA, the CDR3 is TGTGCCAGCAGTCAGGACAGGGAGACCTACAATGAGCAGTTCTTC.

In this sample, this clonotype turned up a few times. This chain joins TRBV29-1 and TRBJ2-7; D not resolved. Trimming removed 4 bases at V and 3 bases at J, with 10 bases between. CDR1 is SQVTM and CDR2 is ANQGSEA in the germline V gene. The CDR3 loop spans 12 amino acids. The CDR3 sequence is CSVVSDIYEQYF. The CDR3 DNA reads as TGCAGCGTTGTGTCAGATATCTACGAGCAGTACTTC.

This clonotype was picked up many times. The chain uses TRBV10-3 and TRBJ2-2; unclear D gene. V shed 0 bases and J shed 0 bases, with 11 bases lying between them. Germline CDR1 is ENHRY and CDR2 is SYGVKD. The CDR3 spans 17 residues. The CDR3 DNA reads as TGTGCCATCAGTGAGTCTCTACAGATCGCGAACACCGGGGAGCTGTTTTTT. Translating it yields CAISESLQIANTGELFF.

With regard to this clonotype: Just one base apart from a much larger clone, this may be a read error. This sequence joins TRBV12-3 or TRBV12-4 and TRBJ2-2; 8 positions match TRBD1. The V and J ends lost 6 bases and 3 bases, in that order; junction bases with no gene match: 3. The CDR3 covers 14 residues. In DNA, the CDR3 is TGTGCCAGCAGCCGGGACAGGTACACCGGGGAGCTGTTTTTT. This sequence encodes CASSRDRYTGELFF.

As DNA, the CDR3 is TGCGCCAGCAGCCCGAGCACCGTGAACACTGAAGCTTTCTTT. Residues: CASSPSTVNTEAFF. The V and J genes are TRBV5-1 and TRBJ1-1; D ambiguous. CDR3 length: 14 residues. Germline-derived CDR1 and CDR2 are SGHRS and YFSETQ. Trimming left V 4 bases short and J 0 bases short, with 10 bases between.

In DNA form, the CDR3 reads TGCAGTGCTAGAACGGCTGGCACAGATACGCAGTATTTT. Translated: CSARTAGTDTQYF. The chain is built from TRBV20-1 and TRBJ2-3, with D hard to call. The CDR3 is 13 amino acids. Trimming removed 2 bases from V and 1 base from J, with 7 bases in between. Germline loops: CDR1 DFQATT, CDR2 SNEGSKA (reference sequence).

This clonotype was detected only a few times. The CDR3 reads CSARDLGAGGLEQYF. DNA for the CDR3: TGCAGTGCTAGAGATCTAGGAGCGGGAGGGTTGGAGCAGTACTTC. The rearrangement links TRBV20-1 to TRBJ2-7, with 10 bases lining up with TRBD2. Germline V gene sequence: CDR1 DFQATT, CDR2 SNEGSKA (reference sequence). This CDR3 spans 15 amino acids. The V gene end was trimmed by 0 bases and the J gene end by 7 bases; junction bases not matched to a gene: 9.

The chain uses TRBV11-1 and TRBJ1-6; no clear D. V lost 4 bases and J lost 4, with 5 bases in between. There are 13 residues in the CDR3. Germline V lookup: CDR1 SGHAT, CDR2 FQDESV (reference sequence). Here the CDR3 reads CASSSKYNSPLHF. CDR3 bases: TGTGCCAGCAGCTCCAAATATAATTCACCCCTCCACTTT.

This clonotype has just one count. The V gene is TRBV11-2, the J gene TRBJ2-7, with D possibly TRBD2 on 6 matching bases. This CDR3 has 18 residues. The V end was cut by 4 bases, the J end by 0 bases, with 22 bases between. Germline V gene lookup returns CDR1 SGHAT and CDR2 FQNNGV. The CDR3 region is CASSSPLGGAGSSYEQYF. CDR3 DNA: TGTGCCAGCAGCTCACCCCTCGGAGGGGCAGGTAGCTCCTACGAGCAGTACTTC.

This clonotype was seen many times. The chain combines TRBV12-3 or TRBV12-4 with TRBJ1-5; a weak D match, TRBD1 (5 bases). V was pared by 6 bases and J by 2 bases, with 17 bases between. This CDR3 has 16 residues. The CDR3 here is CASSPMGGFRNQPQHF. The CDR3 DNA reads TGTGCCAGCAGCCCCATGGGGGGGTTTCGCAATCAGCCCCAGCATTTT.

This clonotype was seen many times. The CDR3 DNA is TGCAGTGCCTCCTATAAAAAGGGTTCCGGGGAGCTGTTTTTT. This gives the protein CSASYKKGSGELFF. The V gene is TRBV20-1, the J gene TRBJ2-2; D remains ambiguous. Germline loops: CDR1 DFQATT, CDR2 SNEGSKA (reference sequence). V shed 6 bases and J shed 6 bases, with 17 bases lying between them. The CDR3 covers 14 residues.

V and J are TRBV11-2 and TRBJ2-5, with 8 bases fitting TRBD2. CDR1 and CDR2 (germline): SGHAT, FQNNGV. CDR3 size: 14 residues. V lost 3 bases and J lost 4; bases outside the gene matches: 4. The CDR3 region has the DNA TGTGCCAGCAGCTTTCTGGCGGGGGGAGAGACCCAGTACTTC. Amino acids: CASSFLAGGETQYF.

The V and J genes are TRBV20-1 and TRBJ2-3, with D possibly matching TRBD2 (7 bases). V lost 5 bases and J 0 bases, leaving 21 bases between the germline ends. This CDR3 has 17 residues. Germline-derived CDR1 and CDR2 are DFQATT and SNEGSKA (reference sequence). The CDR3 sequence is CSAGGGGADSSTDTQYF. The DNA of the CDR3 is TGCAGTGCTGGAGGAGGGGGGGCCGACTCTAGCACAGATACGCAGTATTTT.